This T cell receptor (beta chain) was sequenced for a study of blood T cell repertoires in COVID-19. Turning to the study itself: Sites in the United States, Italy and Spain provided acute and convalescent COVID-19 samples.

This CDR3 comprises 14 residues. Between the trimmed V and J ends, which lost 5 bases and 4 bases, there was a span of 14 bases. In germline, CDR1 is SGHKS, CDR2 YYEKEE (reference sequence). In the original analysis: Reference gene primer amplification gave estimated nucleated cell counts. This table comes from immunoSEQ multiplex PCR, and its TCRdb copy is limited to in-frame clones, with some not included. The V and J calls and the clone size are those of that table, but D and trimming were determined from the DNA. The data show about 210,000 clones, 65% to 90% seen once. Participants came from about 23 US areas, aged roughly 18 to 90 years. Assignments of participants to cohorts depended upon their own reported clinical history.

This chain links TRBV5-5 with TRBJ2-3; D call uncertain. The receptor was derived from a woman aged 45-65 years with acute COVID-19. Sequencing was carried out using PBMCs or T cells enriched from blood (not recorded which). CDR3 bases: TGTGCCAGCAGACGGGTCTCCTCCGCAGATACGCAGTATTTT. Translated, it gives CASRRVSSADTQYF.